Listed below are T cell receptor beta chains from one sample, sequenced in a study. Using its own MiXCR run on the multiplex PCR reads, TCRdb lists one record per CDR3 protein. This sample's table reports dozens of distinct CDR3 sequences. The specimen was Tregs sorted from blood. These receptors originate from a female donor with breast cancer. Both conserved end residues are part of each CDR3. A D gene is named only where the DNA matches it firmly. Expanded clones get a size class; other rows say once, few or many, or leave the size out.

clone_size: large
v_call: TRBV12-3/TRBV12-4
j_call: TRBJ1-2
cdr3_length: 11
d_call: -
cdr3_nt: TGTGCCAGCGGGTCTCGGGATGGCTACACCTTC
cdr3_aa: CASGSRDGYTF

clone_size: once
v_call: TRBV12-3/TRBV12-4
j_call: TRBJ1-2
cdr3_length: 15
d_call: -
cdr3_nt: TGTGCCAGCAGTTTACGTGGCGGTTCTAACTATGGCTACACCTTC
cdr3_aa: CASSLRGGSNYGYTF

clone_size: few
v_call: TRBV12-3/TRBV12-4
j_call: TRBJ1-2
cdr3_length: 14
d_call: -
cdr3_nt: TGTGCCAGCCTCCGGGGAGCCCGTAACTATGGCTACACCTTC
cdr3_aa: CASLRGARNYGYTF

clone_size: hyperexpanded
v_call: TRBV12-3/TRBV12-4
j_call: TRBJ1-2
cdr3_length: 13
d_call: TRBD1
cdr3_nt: TGTGCCAGCAGCCCCGGGACAGAAAATGGCTACACCTTC
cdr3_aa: CASSPGTENGYTF

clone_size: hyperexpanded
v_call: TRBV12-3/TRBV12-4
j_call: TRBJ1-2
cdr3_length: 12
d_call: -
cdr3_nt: TGTGCCAGCAGCCAGACAGAGGATGGCTACACCTTC
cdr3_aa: CASSQTEDGYTF

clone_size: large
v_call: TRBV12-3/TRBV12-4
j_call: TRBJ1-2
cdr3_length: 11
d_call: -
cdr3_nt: TGTGCCAGCAGTCCAGGTTATGGCTACACCTTC
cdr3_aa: CASSPGYGYTF

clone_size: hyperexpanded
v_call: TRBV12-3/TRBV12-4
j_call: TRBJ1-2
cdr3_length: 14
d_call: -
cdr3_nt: TGTGCCAGCAGTTTCTCAGGTTTTGCCTATGGCTACACCTTC
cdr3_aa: CASSFSGFAYGYTF

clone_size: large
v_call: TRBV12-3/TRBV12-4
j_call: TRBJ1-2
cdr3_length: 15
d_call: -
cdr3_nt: TGTGCCAGCCTCCGGGGCGGAGCCCGTAACTATGGCTACACCTTC
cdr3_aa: CASLRGGARNYGYTF

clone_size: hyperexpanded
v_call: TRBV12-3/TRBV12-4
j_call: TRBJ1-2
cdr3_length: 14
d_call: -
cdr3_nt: TGTGCCAGCAGTCTCCGAGATCCTAACTATGGCTACACCTTC
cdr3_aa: CASSLRDPNYGYTF

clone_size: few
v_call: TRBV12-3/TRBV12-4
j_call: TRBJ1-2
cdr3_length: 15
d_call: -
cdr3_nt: TGTGCCAGCCTCCGGAGGGGAGCCCGTAACTATGGCTACACCTTC
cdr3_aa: CASLRRGARNYGYTF

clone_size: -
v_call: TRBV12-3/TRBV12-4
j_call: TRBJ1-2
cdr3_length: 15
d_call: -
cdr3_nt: TGTGCCAGCAGTCCCGCGATAATAAGGAGTAATGGCTACACCTTC
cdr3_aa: CASSPAIIRSNGYTF

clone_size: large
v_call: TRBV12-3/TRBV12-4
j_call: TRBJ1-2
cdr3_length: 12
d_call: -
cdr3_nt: TGTGCCAGCAGCGGAGGTTTCTATGGCTACACCTTC
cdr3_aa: CASSGGFYGYTF

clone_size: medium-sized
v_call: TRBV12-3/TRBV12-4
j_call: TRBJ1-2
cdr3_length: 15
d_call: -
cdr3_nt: TGTGCCAGCAGTTCAAACCTTATGCGGGCGTATGGCTACACCTTC
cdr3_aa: CASSSNLMRAYGYTF

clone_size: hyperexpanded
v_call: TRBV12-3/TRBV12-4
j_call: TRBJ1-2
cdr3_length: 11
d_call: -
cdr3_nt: TGTGCCAGCAGTGTCGGAGGAGGCTACACCTTC
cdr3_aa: CASSVGGGYTF

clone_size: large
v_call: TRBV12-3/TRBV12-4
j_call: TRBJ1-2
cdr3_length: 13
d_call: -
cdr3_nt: TGTGCCAGCAGTTCCCATAAGAACTATGGCTACACCTTC
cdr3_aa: CASSSHKNYGYTF

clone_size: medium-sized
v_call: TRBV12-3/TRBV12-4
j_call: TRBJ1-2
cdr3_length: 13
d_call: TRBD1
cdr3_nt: TGTGCCAGCAGCCTCCAAACGGGACAGAAACTCTCCTTC
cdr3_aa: CASSLQTGQKLSF

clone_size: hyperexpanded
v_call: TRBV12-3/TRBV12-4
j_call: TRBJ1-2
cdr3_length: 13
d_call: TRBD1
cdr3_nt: TGTGCCAGCAGTTTAACAGGGGTAACTGGCTACACCTTC
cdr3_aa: CASSLTGVTGYTF

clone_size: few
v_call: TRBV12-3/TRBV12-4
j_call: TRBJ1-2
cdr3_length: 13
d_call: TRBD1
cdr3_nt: TGTGCCAGCAGTTCGTCCGGACAGGGTGCGTACACCTTC
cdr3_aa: CASSSSGQGAYTF

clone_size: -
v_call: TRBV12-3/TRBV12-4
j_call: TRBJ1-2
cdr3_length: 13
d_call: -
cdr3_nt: TGTGCCAGCAGCTCCGGGACAAGTAATGGCTACACCTTC
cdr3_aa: CASSSGTSNGYTF

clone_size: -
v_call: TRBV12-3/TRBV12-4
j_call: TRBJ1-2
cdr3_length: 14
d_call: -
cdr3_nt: TGTGCCAGCAGCGGACCACTGGACGGCGGGAGCTACACCTTC
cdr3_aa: CASSGPLDGGSYTF

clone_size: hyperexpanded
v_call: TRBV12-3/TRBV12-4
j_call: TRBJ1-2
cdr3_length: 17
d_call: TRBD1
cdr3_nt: TGTGCCAGCAGTTTCAATGTAGGGACAGGGGTCTACTATGGCTACACCTTC
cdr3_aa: CASSFNVGTGVYYGYTF

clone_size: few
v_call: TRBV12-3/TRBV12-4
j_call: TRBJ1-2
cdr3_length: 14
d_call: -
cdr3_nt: TGTGCCAGCAGTCCCTTACAGGGATGGTATGGCTACACCTTC
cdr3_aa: CASSPLQGWYGYTF

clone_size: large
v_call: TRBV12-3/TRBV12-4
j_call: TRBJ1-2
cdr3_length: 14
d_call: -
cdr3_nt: TGTGCCAGCAGTTTAACCAGGGAGAAGGACGGCTACACCTTC
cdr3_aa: CASSLTREKDGYTF

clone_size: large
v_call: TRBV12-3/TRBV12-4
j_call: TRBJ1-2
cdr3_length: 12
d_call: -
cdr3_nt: TGTGCCAGCAGCCGGGAGACAGCGGGCTACACCTTC
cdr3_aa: CASSRETAGYTF

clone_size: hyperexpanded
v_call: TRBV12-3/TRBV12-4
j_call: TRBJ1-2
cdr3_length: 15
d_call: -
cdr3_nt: TGTGCCAGCAGGGCCGGGACGGCAACTAACTATGGCTACACCTTC
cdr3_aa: CASRAGTATNYGYTF

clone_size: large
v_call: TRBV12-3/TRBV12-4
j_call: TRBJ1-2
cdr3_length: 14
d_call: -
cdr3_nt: TGTGCCAGCAGTTCCCGCCGAGGGACCTATGGCTACACCTTC
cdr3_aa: CASSSRRGTYGYTF

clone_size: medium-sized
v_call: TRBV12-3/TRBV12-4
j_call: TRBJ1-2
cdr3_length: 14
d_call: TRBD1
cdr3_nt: TGTGCCAGCAGTTCCGGGACAGAGGGTCTTGGCTACACCTTC
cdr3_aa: CASSSGTEGLGYTF

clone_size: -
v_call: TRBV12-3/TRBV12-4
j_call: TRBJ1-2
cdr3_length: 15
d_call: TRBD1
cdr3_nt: TGTGCCAGCAGTTTAGTGGGACAGCGAAACTATGGCTACACCTTC
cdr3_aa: CASSLVGQRNYGYTF

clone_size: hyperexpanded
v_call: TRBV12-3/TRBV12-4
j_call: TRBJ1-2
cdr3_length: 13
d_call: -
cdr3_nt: TGTGCCAGCAGTCGATCAGAGGCCTTCGGCTACACCTTC
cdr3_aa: CASSRSEAFGYTF

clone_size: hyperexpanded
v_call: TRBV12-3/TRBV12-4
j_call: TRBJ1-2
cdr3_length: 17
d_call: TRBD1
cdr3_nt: TGTGCCAGCAGTTCATGGACAGGGAGAGGACAGAACTATGGCTACACCTTC
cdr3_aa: CASSSWTGRGQNYGYTF

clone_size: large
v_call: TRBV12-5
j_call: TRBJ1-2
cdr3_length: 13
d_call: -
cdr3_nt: TGTGCTAGTGGTACACAGACTAACTATGGCTACACCTTC
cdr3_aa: CASGTQTNYGYTF